The clone carrying this T cell receptor (beta chain) was found once. Libraries were prepared by immunoSEQ multiplex PCR; TCRdb keeps only in-frame clonotypes and omits some of them. The sample includes around 40,000 clones, approximately 90% of them seen just once. This sample stems from a study of OX40 agonist ivuxolimab in advanced cancers. The receptor was isolated from an adult with an advanced solid tumor such as melanoma, head and neck, liver or kidney cancer. Sequenced here: CD4+ or CD8+ T cells sorted from blood, sampled in a trial of the OX40 agonist ivuxolimab.

CDR3 DNA: TGCGCCAGCAGCTTAGGGGACCGACAGGGCGGCCAGCCCCAGCATTTT. As protein: CASSLGDRQGGQPQHF. The rearrangement uses TRBV5-1 and TRBJ1-5; 7 nucleotides agree with TRBD1. Per germline, CDR1 SGHRS and CDR2 YFSETQ. V lost 2 bases to trimming and J lost 7 bases; unmatched junction nucleotides: 12. The CDR3 sequence is 16 residues long.